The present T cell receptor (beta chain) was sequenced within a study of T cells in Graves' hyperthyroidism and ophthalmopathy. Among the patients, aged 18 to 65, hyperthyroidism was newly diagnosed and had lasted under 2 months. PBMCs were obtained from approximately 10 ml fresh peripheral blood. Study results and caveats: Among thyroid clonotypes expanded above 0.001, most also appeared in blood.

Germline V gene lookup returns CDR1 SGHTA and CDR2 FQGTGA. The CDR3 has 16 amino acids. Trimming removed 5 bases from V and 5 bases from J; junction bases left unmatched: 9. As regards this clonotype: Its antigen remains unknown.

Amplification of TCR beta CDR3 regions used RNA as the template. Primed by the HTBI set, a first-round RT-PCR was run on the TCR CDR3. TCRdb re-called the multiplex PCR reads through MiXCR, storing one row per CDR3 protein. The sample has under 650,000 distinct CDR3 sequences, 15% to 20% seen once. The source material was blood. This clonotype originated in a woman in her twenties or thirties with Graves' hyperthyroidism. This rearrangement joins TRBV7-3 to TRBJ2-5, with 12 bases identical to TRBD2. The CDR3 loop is CASSQQTSGSAETQYF. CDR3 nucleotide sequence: TGTGCCAGCAGCCAGCAGACTAGCGGGAGTGCGGAGACCCAGTACTTC.